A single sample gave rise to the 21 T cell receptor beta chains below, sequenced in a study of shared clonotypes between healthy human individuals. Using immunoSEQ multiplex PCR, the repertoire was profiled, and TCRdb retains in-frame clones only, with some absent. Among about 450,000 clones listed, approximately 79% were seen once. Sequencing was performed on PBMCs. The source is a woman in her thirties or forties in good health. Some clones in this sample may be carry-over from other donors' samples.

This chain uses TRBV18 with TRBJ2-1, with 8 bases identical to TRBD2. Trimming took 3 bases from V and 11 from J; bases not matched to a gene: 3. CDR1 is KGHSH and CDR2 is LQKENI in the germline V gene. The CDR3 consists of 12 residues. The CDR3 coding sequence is TGTGCCAGCTCACCGGAGCGGGAGAAGCAGTTCTTC. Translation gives CASSPEREKQFF.

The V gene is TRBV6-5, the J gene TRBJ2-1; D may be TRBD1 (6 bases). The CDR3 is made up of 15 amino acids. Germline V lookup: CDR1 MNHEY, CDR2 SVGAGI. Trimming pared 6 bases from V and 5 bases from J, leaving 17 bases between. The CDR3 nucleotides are TGTGCCAGCAGCCAAGGGGGAATGACTAACAATGAGCAGTTCTTC. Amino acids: CASSQGGMTNNEQFF.

The chain's CDR3 is CASIPAGLVGYTF. CDR3 DNA: TGTGCCAGCATCCCGGCAGGACTTGTAGGCTACACCTTC. This chain links TRBV2 with TRBJ1-2; D is undetermined. CDR1 is SNHLY and CDR2 is FYNNEI in the germline V gene. Trimming took 7 bases from V and 8 from J, leaving 17 bases between them. There are 13 residues in the CDR3.

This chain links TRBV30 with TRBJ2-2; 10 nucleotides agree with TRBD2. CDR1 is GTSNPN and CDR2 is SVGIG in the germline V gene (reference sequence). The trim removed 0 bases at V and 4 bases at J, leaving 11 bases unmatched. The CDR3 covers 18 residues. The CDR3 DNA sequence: TGTGCCTGGAGTGTACTGGGAGGGCTAGCGGGAGTCACCGGGGAGCTGTTTTTT. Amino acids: CAWSVLGGLAGVTGELFF. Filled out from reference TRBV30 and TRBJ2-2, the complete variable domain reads SQTIHQWPATLVQPVGSPLSLECTVEGTSNPNLYWYRQAAGRGLQLLFYSVGIGQISSEVPQNLSASRPQDRQFILSSKKLLLSDSGFYLCAWSVLGGLAGVTGELFFGEGSRLTVL.

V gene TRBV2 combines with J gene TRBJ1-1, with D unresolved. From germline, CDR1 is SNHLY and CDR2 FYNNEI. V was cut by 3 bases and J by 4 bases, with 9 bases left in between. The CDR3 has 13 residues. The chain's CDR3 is CASSESAATEAFF. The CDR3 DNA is TGTGCCAGCAGTGAGTCGGCAGCCACTGAAGCTTTCTTT.

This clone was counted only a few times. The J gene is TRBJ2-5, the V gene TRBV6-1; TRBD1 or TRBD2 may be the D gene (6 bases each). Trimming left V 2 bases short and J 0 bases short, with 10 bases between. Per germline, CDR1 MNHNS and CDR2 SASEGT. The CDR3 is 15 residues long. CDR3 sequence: CASSEYGGHQETQYF. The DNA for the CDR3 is TGTGCCAGCAGTGAATACGGGGGCCACCAAGAGACCCAGTACTTC.

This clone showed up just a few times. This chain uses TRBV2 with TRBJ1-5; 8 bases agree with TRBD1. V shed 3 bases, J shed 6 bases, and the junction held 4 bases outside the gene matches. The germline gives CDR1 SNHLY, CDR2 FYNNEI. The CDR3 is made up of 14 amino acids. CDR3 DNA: TGTGCCAGCAGTGACAGGGGGCGATTTCAGCCCCAGCATTTT. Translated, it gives CASSDRGRFQPQHF.

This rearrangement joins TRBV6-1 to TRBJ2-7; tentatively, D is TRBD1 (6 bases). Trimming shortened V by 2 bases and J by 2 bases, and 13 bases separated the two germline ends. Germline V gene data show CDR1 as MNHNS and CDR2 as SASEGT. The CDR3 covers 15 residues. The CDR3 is CASSERGYTTYEQYF. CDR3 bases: TGTGCCAGCAGTGAAAGGGGGTACACTACCTACGAGCAGTACTTC.

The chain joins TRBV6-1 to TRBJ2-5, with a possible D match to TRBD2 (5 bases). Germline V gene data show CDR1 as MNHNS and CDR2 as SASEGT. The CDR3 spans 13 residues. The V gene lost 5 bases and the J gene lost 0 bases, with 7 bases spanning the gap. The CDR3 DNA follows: TGTGCCAGCAGTAATAGCGACCAAGAGACCCAGTACTTC. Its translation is CASSNSDQETQYF.

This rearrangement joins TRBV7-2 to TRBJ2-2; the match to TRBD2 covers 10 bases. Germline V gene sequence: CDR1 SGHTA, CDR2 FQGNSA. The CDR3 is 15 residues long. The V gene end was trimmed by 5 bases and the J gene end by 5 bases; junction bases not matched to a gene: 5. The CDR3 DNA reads TGTGCCAGCAGCCTGAGCGGGAGGGGGACCGGGGAGCTGTTTTTT. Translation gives CASSLSGRGTGELFF.

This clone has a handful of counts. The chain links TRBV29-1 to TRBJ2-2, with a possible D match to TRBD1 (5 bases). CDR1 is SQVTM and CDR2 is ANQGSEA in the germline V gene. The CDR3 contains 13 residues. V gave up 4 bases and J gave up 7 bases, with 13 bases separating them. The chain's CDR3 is CSVGQGFHGELFF. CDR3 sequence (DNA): TGCAGCGTTGGGCAGGGTTTTCACGGGGAGCTGTTTTTT.

The CDR3 sequence: CASSQDTETQYF. The CDR3 nucleotides are TGCGCCAGCAGCCAAGACACGGAGACCCAGTACTTC. The chain couples TRBV4-1 to TRBJ2-5, with unresolved D. The CDR3 covers 12 residues. Per the germline V gene, CDR1 is MGHRA and CDR2 is YSYEKL. V dropped 0 bases and J dropped 5 bases, with 4 bases sitting between them.

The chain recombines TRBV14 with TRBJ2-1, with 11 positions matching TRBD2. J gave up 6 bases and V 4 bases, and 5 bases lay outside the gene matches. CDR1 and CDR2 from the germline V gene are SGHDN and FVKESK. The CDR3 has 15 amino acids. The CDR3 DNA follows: TGTGCCAGCAGCCCTATAGCGGGAGGGCCCAATGAGCAGTTCTTC. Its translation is CASSPIAGGPNEQFF. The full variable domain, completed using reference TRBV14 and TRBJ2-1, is EAGVTQFPSHSVIEKGQTVTLRCDPISGHDNLYWYRRVMGKEIKFLLHFVKESKQDESGMPNNRFLAERTGGTYSTLKVQPAELEDSGVYFCASSPIAGGPNEQFFGPGTRLTVL.

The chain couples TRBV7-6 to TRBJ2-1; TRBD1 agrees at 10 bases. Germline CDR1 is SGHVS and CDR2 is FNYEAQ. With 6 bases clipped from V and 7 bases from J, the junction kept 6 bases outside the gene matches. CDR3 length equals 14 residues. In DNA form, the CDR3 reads TGTGCCAGCAGTGGACAGGGGGGTTGGAATGAGCAGTTCTTC. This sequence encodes CASSGQGGWNEQFF.

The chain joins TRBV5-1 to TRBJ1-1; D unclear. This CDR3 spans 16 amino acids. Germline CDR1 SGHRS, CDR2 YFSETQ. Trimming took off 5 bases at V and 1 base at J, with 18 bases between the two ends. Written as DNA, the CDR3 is TGCGCCAGCAGGCCAGGCGAGGTGGTGGCGAACACTGAAGCTTTCTTT. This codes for CASRPGEVVANTEAFF. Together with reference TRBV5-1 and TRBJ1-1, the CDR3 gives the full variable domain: KAGVTQTPRYLIKTRGQQVTLSCSPISGHRSVSWYQQTPGQGLQFLFEYFSETQRNKGNFPGRFSGRQFSNSRSEMNVSTLELGDSALYLCASRPGEVVANTEAFFGQGTRLTVV.

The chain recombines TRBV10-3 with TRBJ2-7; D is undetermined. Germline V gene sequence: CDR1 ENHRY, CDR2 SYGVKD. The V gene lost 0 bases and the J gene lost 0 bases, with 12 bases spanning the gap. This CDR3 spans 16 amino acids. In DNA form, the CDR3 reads TGTGCCATCAGTGAGTCGGCCAGGCTTAGCTCCTACGAGCAGTACTTC. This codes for CAISESARLSSYEQYF.

In DNA form, the CDR3 reads TGTGCCAGCAGCTTATCAGCACCCCCCAATGAGCAGTTCTTC. Its protein is CASSLSAPPNEQFF. The gene calls are TRBV7-9 and TRBJ2-1, with D unclear. This CDR3 spans 14 amino acids. Germline V gene sequence: CDR1 SEHNR, CDR2 FQNEAQ (reference sequence). Trimming shortened V by 2 bases and J by 6 bases, and 11 bases separated the two germline ends.

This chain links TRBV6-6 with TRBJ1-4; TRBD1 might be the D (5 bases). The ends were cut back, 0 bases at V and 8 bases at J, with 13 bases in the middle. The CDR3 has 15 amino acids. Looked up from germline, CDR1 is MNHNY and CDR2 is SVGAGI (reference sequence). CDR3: CASSYSIPGKEKLFF. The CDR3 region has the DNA TGTGCCAGCAGTTACTCGATACCAGGGAAAGAAAAACTGTTTTTT.

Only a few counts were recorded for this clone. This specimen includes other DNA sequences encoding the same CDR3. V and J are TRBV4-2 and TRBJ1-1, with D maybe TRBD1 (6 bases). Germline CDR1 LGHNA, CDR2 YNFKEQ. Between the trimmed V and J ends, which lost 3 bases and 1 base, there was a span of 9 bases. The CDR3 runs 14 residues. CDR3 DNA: TGTGCCAGCAGCCACCTGGACAGGAACACTGAAGCTTTCTTT. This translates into CASSHLDRNTEAFF.

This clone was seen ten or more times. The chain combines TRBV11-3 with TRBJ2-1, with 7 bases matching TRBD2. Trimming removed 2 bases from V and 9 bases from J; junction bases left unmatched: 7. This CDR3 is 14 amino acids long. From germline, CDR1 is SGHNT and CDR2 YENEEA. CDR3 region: CASSLSGSGGEQFF. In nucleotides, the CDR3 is TGTGCCAGCAGCTTAAGTGGGTCGGGGGGTGAGCAGTTCTTC.

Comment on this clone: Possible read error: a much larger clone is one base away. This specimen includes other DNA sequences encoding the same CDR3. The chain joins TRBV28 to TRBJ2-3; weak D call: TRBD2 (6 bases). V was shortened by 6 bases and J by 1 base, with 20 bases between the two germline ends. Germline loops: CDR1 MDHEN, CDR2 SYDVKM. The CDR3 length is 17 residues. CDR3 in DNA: TGTGCCAGCAGCTTACCGAATGGGGGGTGGGGCACAGATACGCAGTATTTT. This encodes CASSLPNGGWGTDTQYF.